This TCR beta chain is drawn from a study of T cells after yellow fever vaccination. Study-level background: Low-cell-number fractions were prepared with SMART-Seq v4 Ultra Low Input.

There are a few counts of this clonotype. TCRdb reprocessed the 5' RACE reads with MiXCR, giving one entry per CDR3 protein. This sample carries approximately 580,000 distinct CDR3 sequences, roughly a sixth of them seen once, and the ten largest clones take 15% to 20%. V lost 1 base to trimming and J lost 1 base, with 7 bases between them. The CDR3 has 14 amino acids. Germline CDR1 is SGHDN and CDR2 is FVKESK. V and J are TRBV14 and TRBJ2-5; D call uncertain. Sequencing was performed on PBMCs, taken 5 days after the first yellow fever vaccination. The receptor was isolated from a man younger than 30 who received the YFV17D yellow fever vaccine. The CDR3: CASSQAAIQETQYF. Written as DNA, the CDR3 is TGTGCCAGCAGCCAAGCCGCAATCCAAGAGACCCAGTACTTC.